Below are 24 T cell receptor beta chains sequenced from a single sample in a study of blood T cell repertoires in COVID-19. Sequencing used immunoSEQ multiplex PCR; TCRdb keeps in-frame clones, though not all of them. Found here are 340,000 or so clones, around 86% of them singletons; the top ten hold 1%. The sequencing input was peripheral blood. These receptors came from a man in his forties or fifties with active or convalescent COVID-19.

The rearrangement links TRBV2 to TRBJ2-4; D uncertain. Deletions cut 0 bases from V and 3 bases from J, with 9 bases between. CDR1 and CDR2 (germline): SNHLY, FYNNEI. The CDR3 is 15 residues long. The CDR3 reads CASSEAMPVKNIQYF. The CDR3 bases are TGTGCCAGCAGTGAAGCCATGCCGGTCAAAAACATTCAGTACTTC.

The rearrangement links TRBV19 to TRBJ2-7; 7 positions match TRBD1. This CDR3 is built from 15 residues. Looked up from germline, CDR1 is LNHDA and CDR2 is SQIVND (reference sequence). The V and J ends lost 3 bases and 4 bases, in that order; junction bases with no gene match: 9. The CDR3, as DNA: TGTGCCAGTAGTATGGCTGGGACAGAAGGATACGAGCAGTACTTC. Amino acids: CASSMAGTEGYEQYF.

The chain combines TRBV21-1 with TRBJ1-4. TRBV21-1 constitutes a pseudogene. The CDR3 is made up of 17 amino acids. CDR3 DNA sequence: TGTGCCAGCAGCAAAGGAACGGGGGGACCCTGGGCGGAAAAACTGTTTTTT. Residues: CASSKGTGGPWAEKLFF.

The chain carries TRBV28 and TRBJ2-3, with a tentative D call TRBD1 (6 bases). CDR1 MDHEN and CDR2 SYDVKM come from the germline V gene. The CDR3 sequence is 17 residues long. Trimming took 1 base from V and 1 from J, leaving 15 bases between them. CDR3: CASSLSQGLSGTDTQYF. CDR3 bases: TGTGCCAGCAGTTTATCACAGGGCCTTTCCGGCACAGATACGCAGTATTTT.

The chain combines TRBV28 with TRBJ2-2; D is unresolved. V lost 2 bases and J 5 bases, leaving 3 bases between the germline ends. CDR1 and CDR2 (germline): MDHEN, SYDVKM. CDR3 size: 12 residues. This chain's CDR3 is CASSLQTGELFF. In nucleotides, the CDR3 is TGTGCCAGCAGTTTACAGACCGGGGAGCTGTTTTTT.

The chain carries TRBV30 and TRBJ1-5; D ambiguous. V was pared by 2 bases and J by 0 bases, with 5 bases between. The CDR3 covers 13 residues. From germline, CDR1 is GTSNPN and CDR2 SVGIG (reference sequence). The CDR3 DNA follows: TGTGCCTGGAGTAGACTTAGCAATCAGCCCCAGCATTTT. Amino acid sequence: CAWSRLSNQPQHF.

This chain uses TRBV7-9 with TRBJ1-4; 10 bases are a match to TRBD1. Trimming removed 5 bases from V and 8 bases from J; junction bases left unmatched: 8. The germline gives CDR1 SEHNR, CDR2 FQNEAQ (reference sequence). CDR3 length: 15 amino acids. The CDR3 region has the DNA TGTGCCAGCAGCCAGCCGGGACAGGGGAACGAAAAACTGTTTTTT. Its protein is CASSQPGQGNEKLFF.

V and J are TRBV7-8 and TRBJ1-2; D perhaps matches TRBD1 (6 bases). The CDR3 totals 14 residues. Germline V gene lookup returns CDR1 SGHVS and CDR2 FQNEAQ. The germline V and J ends were trimmed by 3 bases and 7 bases, with 15 bases remaining between them. In DNA, the CDR3 is TGTGCCAGCAGCTTCCAGGGGCTTTCAGGTGGCTACACCTTC. It codes for CASSFQGLSGGYTF.

The rearrangement links TRBV10-3 to TRBJ1-6; D not certain. The CDR3 runs 14 residues. Germline V gives CDR1 ENHRY, CDR2 SYGVKD. Trimming pared 3 bases from V and 14 bases from J, leaving 17 bases between. The CDR3 region has the DNA TGTGCCATCAGTGATAGGCAGCCAATTCAGGCCCTCCACTTT. Protein product: CAISDRQPIQALHF.

This chain links TRBV3-1 (or the pseudogene TRBV3-2) with TRBJ2-1; TRBD2 agrees at 12 bases. CDR3 length: 16 amino acids. J was trimmed by 6 bases and V by 3 bases; bases with no gene match: 6. Germline CDR1 is LGHDT and CDR2 is YNNKEL (reference sequence). This CDR3 is CASSQGLLAGGNEQFF. CDR3 bases: TGTGCCAGCAGCCAGGGTTTACTAGCGGGGGGCAATGAGCAGTTCTTC.

The genes are TRBV3-1 (or the pseudogene TRBV3-2) and TRBJ2-1; TRBD2 matches at 12 bases. The CDR3 extends over 17 amino acids. Germline V gene data show CDR1 as LGHDT and CDR2 as YNNKEL (reference sequence). V was pared by 5 bases and J by 9 bases, with 14 bases of the junction left unmatched. The DNA for the CDR3 is TGTGCCAGCAGCGAAGGGAGACTAGCGGGAGTCCTGAGTGAGCAGTTCTTC. Translating gives CASSEGRLAGVLSEQFF.

This chain joins TRBV5-1 and TRBJ1-4; D is possibly TRBD1 (5 bases). The V gene's germline CDR1 is SGHRS and CDR2 YFSETQ. V lost 3 bases to trimming and J lost 7 bases, with 16 bases between them. This CDR3 region has 15 residues. DNA of the CDR3: TGCGCCAGCAGCTCCGCGGCAGGGATGGGTGAAAAACTGTTTTTT. This sequence encodes CASSSAAGMGEKLFF.

This clone was found once. CDR3 sequence (DNA): TGTGCCAGCAGCCTAGGACAGGGTCGTGACGAGCAGTACTTC. Encoded protein: CASSLGQGRDEQYF. This chain connects TRBV7-9 to TRBJ2-7, with 8 bases fitting TRBD1. The CDR3 is 14 residues long. With 5 bases clipped from V and 5 bases from J, the junction kept 8 bases outside the gene matches. Per germline, CDR1 SEHNR and CDR2 FQNEAQ (reference sequence).

This clone was found once. The chain has TRBV28 and TRBJ2-1, with D tentatively TRBD2 (5 bases). The germline V gene encodes CDR1 MDHEN and CDR2 SYDVKM. This CDR3 spans 13 amino acids. V was shortened by 3 bases and J by 9 bases, with 12 bases between the two germline ends. CDR3 sequence reads: CASSFVSAAEQFF. The CDR3 DNA reads TGTGCCAGCAGTTTTGTTTCAGCGGCTGAGCAGTTCTTC.

The gene calls are TRBV5-1 and TRBJ2-7, with D tentatively TRBD2 (6 bases). This CDR3 has 15 residues. Germline V CDR1 and CDR2: SGHRS, YFSETQ. V was clipped by 4 bases and J by 2 bases, with 16 bases between them. CDR3 amino acids: CASSPGLLSAYEQYF. DNA of the CDR3: TGCGCCAGCAGCCCGGGACTCCTTTCAGCCTACGAGCAGTACTTC.

The chain combines TRBV5-1 with TRBJ2-5; 15 nucleotides match TRBD2. Germline V lookup: CDR1 SGHRS, CDR2 YFSETQ. J gave up 2 bases and V 4 bases, and 3 bases lay outside the gene matches. This CDR3 region has 16 residues. The CDR3 protein is CASSPGLAGGQETQYF. The CDR3 DNA is TGCGCCAGCAGCCCTGGACTAGCGGGAGGGCAAGAGACCCAGTACTTC.

The chain uses TRBV19 and TRBJ2-7, with TRBD2 as a possible D gene (7 bases). The CDR3 totals 15 residues. Germline loops: CDR1 LNHDA, CDR2 SQIVND (reference sequence). V was pared by 4 bases and J by 3 bases, with 16 bases between. In DNA, the CDR3 is TGTGCCAGTAGTAAAGGGGGGGAGCCGCTCTACGAGCAGTACTTC. Translating it yields CASSKGGEPLYEQYF. The complete variable domain, with remaining parts taken from reference TRBV19 and TRBJ2-7, reads DGGITQSPKYLFRKEGQNVTLSCEQNLNHDAMYWYRQDPGQGLRLIYYSQIVNDFQKGDIAEGYSVSREKKESFPLTVTSAQKNPTAFYLCASSKGGEPLYEQYFGPGTRLTVT.

This clone has a single count. The chain joins TRBV5-1 to TRBJ1-1, with a weak D call TRBD1 (5 bases). This CDR3 has 12 residues. V was cut by 2 bases and J by 8 bases, with 10 bases left in between. Germline CDR1 reads SGHRS; CDR2 reads YFSETQ. CDR3 bases: TGCGCCAGCAGCTTTCTTGGGGCAGAAGCTTTCTTT. This encodes CASSFLGAEAFF.

The table lists this clone with a few counts. The J gene is TRBJ1-2, the V gene TRBV19; D might be TRBD1 (6 bases). V was cut by 8 bases and J by 3 bases, with 19 bases left in between. The CDR3 has 15 residues. From germline, CDR1 is LNHDA and CDR2 SQIVND (reference sequence). Here the CDR3 reads CASSTATGRYYGYTF. The CDR3 region has the DNA TGTGCCAGTTCGACTGCGACAGGAAGATACTATGGCTACACCTTC.

This chain joins TRBV18 and TRBJ2-2; the match to TRBD2 covers 9 bases. There are 16 residues in the CDR3. With 2 bases clipped from V and 1 base from J, the junction kept 2 bases outside the gene matches. The germline gives CDR1 KGHSH, CDR2 LQKENI. The CDR3 DNA reads TGTGCCAGCTCACCATCGACTAGCGGGAACACCGGGGAGCTGTTTTTT. Its protein is CASSPSTSGNTGELFF.

The gene calls are TRBV10-2 and TRBJ1-3; perhaps TRBD1 as D (5 bases). Germline V gene lookup returns CDR1 WSHSY and CDR2 SAAADI. V was cut by 2 bases and J by 1 base, with 6 bases left in between. There are 14 residues in the CDR3. The CDR3 spells CASSEQGSGNTIYF. The CDR3 DNA sequence: TGCGCCAGCAGTGAGCAGGGATCTGGAAACACCATATATTTT.

The CDR3 is CASGGLAGIDEQFF. The DNA of the CDR3 is TGTGCCAGCGGAGGACTAGCGGGAATCGATGAGCAGTTCTTC. This rearrangement joins TRBV6-6 to TRBJ2-1, with 12 bases lining up with TRBD2. Losses at the gene ends were 8 bases for V and 8 bases for J; bases not matched to a gene: 7. This CDR3 comprises 14 residues. The germline V gene has CDR1 MNHNY and CDR2 SVGAGI (reference sequence).

This chain uses TRBV7-9 with TRBJ2-7, with D perhaps TRBD1 (6 bases). The CDR3 sequence is 13 residues long. Germline CDR1 and CDR2: SEHNR and FQNEAQ (reference sequence). Trimming removed 3 bases from V and 1 base from J, with 7 bases in between. The CDR3 coding sequence is TGTGCCAGCAGCTTCGGACAGTCCTACGAGCAGTACTTC. This sequence encodes CASSFGQSYEQYF. Looking up the rest from reference TRBV7-9 and TRBJ2-7 gives the full variable domain: DTGVSQNPRHKITKRGQNVTFRCDPISEHNRLYWYRQTLGQGPEFLTYFQNEAQLEKSRLLSDRFSAERPKGSFSTLEIQRTEQGDSAMYLCASSFGQSYEQYFGPGTRLTVT.

V and J are TRBV24-1 and TRBJ2-7; 7 positions agree with TRBD1. V shed 3 bases and J 0 bases; nucleotides not matched to a gene: 7. CDR3 length: 16 amino acids. Germline CDR1 and CDR2: KGHDR and SFDVKD. In DNA, the CDR3 is TGTGCCACCAGTGATCCCGCAGGGGGACGCTCCTACGAGCAGTACTTC. Protein product: CATSDPAGGRSYEQYF.